The clone carrying this T cell receptor (beta chain) turned up a few times. Its antigen remains unidentified. Preparing the TCRbeta library involved the use of unique molecular identifiers. MiXCR, run by TCRdb on the PCR reads, gives a single entry per CDR3 protein. In the table there are some 200,000 distinct CDR3 sequences, roughly a tenth of which are singletons. This CDR3 contains 15 residues. Trimming shortened V by 3 bases and J by 8 bases, and 17 bases separated the two germline ends. Germline V CDR1 and CDR2: SGHDN, FVKESK. This record belongs to a study of T-cell reconstitution after alpha-beta-depleted transplantation in children. Study-wide points: Hyperexpanded clones declined; after one year, newly produced T cells mostly supplied diversity.

This receptor was obtained from a child under two years old with acute myeloid leukemia, due to receive a stem cell transplant. V usage is TRBV14 and J usage is TRBJ2-1; D gene ambiguous. The starting material was PBMCs, obtained before TCRalphabeta/CD19-depleted stem cell transplant. For the CDR3, the DNA is TGTGCCAGCAGCCACCTCTTGTCGCCAAGGGATGAGCAGTTCTTC. Protein sequence: CASSHLLSPRDEQFF. Full variable domain (rest looked up from reference TRBV14 and TRBJ2-1): EAGVTQFPSHSVIEKGQTVTLRCDPISGHDNLYWYRRVMGKEIKFLLHFVKESKQDESGMPNNRFLAERTGGTYSTLKVQPAELEDSGVYFCASSHLLSPRDEQFFGPGTRLTVL.